The clone carrying this T cell receptor beta chain was counted a few times. Antigen specificity is unknown. The CDR3 length is 19 residues. V was pared by 1 base and J by 0 bases, with 13 bases of the junction left unmatched. The germline gives CDR1 LGHDT, CDR2 YNNKEL (reference sequence). This entry is derived from a study of T-cell reconstitution after alpha-beta-depleted transplantation in children. Findings of the study overall: About two months after transplant, alpha-beta T cells reportedly came from several hundred expanded graft clones. Surviving recipient T cells and thymic progenitors underlay high day-60 TCRbeta diversity in some patients. Diversity and T-cell counts at one year after transplant derived mostly from new T cells.

Unique molecular identifiers were incorporated during preparation of the TCRbeta library. TCRdb reanalysed the PCR reads using MiXCR and keeps one entry per CDR3 protein. The repertoire has 780,000 or so distinct CDR3 sequences, approximately 15% of them found once; the top ten carry roughly 4.8%. This clonotype was sampled from a male patient between 5 and 17 years old who had a stem cell transplant for acute lymphoblastic leukemia, so the T cells may come from the graft donor. The gene calls are TRBV3-1 and TRBJ2-7; 9 nucleotides match TRBD2. The sequenced sample was PBMCs, mostly from graft donor cells, obtained 360 days after TCRalphabeta/CD19-depleted stem cell transplant. The CDR3, as DNA: TGTGCCAGCAGCCAAGGAATTCTAGCGGGATTTCTGAGCTCCTACGAGCAGTACTTC. Translation gives CASSQGILAGFLSSYEQYF.